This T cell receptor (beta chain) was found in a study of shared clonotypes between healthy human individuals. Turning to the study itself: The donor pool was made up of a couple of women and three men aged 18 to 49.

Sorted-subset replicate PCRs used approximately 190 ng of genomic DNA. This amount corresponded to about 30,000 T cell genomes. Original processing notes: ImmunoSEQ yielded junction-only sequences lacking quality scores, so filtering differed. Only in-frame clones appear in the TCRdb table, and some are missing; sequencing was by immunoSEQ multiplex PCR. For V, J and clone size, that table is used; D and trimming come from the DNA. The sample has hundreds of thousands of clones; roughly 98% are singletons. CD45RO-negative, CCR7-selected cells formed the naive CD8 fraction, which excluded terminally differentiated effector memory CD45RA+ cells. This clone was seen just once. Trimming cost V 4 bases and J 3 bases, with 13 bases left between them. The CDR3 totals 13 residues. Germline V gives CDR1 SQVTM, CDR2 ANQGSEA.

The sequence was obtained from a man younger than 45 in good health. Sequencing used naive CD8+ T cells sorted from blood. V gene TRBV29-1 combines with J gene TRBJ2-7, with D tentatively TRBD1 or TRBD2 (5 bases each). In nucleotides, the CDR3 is TGCAGCGTTGCGGCAGGGAGTTACTACGAGCAGTACTTC. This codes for CSVAAGSYYEQYF.